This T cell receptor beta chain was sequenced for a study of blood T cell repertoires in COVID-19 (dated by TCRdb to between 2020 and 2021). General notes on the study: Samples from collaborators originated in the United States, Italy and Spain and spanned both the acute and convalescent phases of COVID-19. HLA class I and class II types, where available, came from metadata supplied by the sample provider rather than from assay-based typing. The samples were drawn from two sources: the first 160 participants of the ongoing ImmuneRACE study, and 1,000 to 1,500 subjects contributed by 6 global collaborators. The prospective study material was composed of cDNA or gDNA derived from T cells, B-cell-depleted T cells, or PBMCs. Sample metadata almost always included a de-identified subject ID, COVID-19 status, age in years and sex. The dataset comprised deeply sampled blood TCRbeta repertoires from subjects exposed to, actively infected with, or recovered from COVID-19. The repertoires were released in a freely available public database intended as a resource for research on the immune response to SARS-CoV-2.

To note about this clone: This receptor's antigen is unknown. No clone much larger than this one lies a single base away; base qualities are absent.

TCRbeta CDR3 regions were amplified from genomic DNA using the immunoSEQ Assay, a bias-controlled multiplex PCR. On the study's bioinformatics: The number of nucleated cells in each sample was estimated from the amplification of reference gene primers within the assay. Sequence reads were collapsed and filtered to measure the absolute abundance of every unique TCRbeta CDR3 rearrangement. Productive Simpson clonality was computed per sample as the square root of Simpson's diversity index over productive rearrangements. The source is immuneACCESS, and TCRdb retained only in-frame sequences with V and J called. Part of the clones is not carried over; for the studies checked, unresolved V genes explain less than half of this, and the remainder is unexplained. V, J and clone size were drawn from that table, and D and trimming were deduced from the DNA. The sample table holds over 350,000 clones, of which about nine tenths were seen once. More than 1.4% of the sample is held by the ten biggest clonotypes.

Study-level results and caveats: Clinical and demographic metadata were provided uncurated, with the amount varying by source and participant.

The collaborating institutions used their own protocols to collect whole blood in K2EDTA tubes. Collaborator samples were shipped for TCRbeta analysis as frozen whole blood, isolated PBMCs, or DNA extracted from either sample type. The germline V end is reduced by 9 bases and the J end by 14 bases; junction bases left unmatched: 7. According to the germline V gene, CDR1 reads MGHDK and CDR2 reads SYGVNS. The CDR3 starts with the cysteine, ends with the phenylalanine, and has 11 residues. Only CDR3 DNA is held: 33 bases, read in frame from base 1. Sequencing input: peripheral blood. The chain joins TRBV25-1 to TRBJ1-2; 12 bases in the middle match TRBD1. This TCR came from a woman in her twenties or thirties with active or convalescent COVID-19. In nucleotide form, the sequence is TGTGCCAGAACGGGACAGGGGGCGACGACCTTC. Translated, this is CARTGQGATTF.